The source of this TCR beta chain is a study of blood T cell repertoires in COVID-19. Study in general: T cells, B-cell-depleted T cells, or PBMCs provided the cDNA or gDNA that served as material.

This clone was counted a single time. Assay: immunoSEQ multiplex PCR; the TCRdb copy retains only in-frame clones and omits some. The repertoire has fewer than 75,000 clones, roughly 84% of them found once; the top ten carry approximately 3.6%. V was clipped by 7 bases and J by 8 bases, with 17 bases between them. Germline loops: CDR1 SGHAT, CDR2 FQDESV (reference sequence). This CDR3 contains 14 residues. The V call is TRBV11-1, the J call TRBJ2-2, with D possibly TRBD2 on 6 matching bases. Input material: peripheral blood. The clonotype originates from a man between 65 and 85 years old with acute or convalescent COVID-19. As DNA, the CDR3 is TGTGCCAGCACTGGTAGCGGAGGCCAGGGGGAGCTGTTTTTT. This gives the protein CASTGSGGQGELFF.